This TCR beta chain originates from a study of identical twins. Whole-study findings and limits: Findings came from cross-sectional statistics, without long-term follow-up of donors.

The V gene's germline CDR1 is SGHVS and CDR2 FNYEAQ. The CDR3 spans 14 residues. The V segment lost 5 bases and the J segment 8 bases; nucleotides outside the gene matches: 9. From the 5' RACE reads, TCRdb called clonotypes with MiXCR, one entry per CDR3 protein. The profile shows roughly 720,000 distinct CDR3 sequences, roughly 18% of them singletons. This clonotype was recorded a few times. Its antigen is unidentified. These data are also associated with another study on T cells expressing NK-cell markers. This second study notes: Clarity on HCMV specificity was lacking for the expanded NKG2C+ T cell clones.

This chain links TRBV7-6 with TRBJ2-1; TRBD2 agrees at 7 bases. Sequencing was carried out using PBMCs. The TCR was taken from a young woman in good health. The chain's CDR3 is CASSPGGRFYEQFF. DNA of the CDR3: TGTGCCAGCAGCCCCGGCGGGAGATTCTATGAGCAGTTCTTC.